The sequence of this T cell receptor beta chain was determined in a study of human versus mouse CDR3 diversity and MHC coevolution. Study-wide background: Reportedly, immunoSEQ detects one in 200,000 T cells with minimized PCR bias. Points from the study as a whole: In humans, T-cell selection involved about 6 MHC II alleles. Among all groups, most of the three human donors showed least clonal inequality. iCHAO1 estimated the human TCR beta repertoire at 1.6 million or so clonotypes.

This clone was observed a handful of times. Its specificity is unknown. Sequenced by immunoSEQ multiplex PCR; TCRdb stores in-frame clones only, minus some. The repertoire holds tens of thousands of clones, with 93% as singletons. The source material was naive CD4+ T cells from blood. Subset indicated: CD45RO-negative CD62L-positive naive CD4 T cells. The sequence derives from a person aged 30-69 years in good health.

DNA for the CDR3: TGCGCCAGCGGCGGGGCTCGATATGGCTACACCTTC. This encodes CASGGARYGYTF. The chain uses TRBV4-1 and TRBJ1-2; D perhaps matches TRBD1 (5 bases). Per the germline V gene, CDR1 is MGHRA and CDR2 is YSYEKL. V was trimmed by 8 bases and J by 5 bases, leaving 12 bases between them. CDR3 length: 12 amino acids.